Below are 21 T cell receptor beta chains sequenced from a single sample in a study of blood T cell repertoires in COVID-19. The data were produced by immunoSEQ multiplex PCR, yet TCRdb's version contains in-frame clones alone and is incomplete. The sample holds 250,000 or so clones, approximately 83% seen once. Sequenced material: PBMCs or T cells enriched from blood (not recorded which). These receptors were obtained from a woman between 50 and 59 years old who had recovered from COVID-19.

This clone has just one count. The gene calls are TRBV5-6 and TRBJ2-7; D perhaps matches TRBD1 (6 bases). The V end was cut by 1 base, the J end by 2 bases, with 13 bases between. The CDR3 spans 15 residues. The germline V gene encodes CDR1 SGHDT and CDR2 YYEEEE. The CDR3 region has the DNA TGTGCCAGCAGCTTGTGGGGGCGTTTGACCTACGAGCAGTACTTC. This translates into CASSLWGRLTYEQYF. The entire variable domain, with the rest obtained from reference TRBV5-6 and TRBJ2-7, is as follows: DAGVTQSPTHLIKTRGQQVTLRCSPKSGHDTVSWYQQALGQGPQFIFQYYEEEERQRGNFPDRFSGHQFPNYSSELNVNALLLGDSALYLCASSLWGRLTYEQYFGPGTRLTVT.

The CDR3 loop is CASKRDREGNQPQHF. CDR3 nucleotides: TGTGCCAGCAAGAGGGACAGGGAGGGGAATCAGCCCCAGCATTTT. The genes are TRBV2 and TRBJ1-5; 9 bases are shared with TRBD1. CDR1 and CDR2 (germline): SNHLY, FYNNEI. V lost 7 bases to trimming and J lost 4 bases; unmatched junction nucleotides: 8. The CDR3 has 15 residues.

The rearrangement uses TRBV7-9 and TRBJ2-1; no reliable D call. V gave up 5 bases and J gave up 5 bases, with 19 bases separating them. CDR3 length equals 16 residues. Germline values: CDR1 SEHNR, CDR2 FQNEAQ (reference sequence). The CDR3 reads CASSTQSGGDDNEQFF. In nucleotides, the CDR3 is TGTGCCAGCAGCACCCAGAGTGGCGGAGACGACAATGAGCAGTTCTTC.

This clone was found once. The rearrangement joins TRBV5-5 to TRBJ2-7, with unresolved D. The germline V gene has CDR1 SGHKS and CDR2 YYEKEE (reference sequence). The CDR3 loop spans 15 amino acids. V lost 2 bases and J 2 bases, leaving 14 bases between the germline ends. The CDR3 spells CASSFSLVSPYEQYF. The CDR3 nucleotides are TGTGCCAGCAGCTTTTCGCTCGTAAGCCCCTACGAGCAGTACTTC. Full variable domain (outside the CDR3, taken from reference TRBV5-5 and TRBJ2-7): DAGVTQSPTHLIKTRGQQVTLRCSPISGHKSVSWYQQVLGQGPQFIFQYYEKEERGRGNFPDRFSARQFPNYSSELNVNALLLGDSALYLCASSFSLVSPYEQYFGPGTRLTVT.

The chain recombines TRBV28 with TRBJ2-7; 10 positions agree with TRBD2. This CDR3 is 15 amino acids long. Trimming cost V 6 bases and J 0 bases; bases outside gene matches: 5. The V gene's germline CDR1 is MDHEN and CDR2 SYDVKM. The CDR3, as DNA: TGTGCCAGCAGCCGGACTAGCGGTTTCTCCTACGAGCAGTACTTC. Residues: CASSRTSGFSYEQYF.

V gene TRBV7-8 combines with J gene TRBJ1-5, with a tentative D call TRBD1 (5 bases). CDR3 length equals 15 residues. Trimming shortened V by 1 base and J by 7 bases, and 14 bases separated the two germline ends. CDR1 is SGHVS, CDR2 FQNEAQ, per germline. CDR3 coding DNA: TGTGCCAGCAGCTTAGACAGCGGGGCAGGCCAGCCCCAGCATTTT. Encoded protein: CASSLDSGAGQPQHF.

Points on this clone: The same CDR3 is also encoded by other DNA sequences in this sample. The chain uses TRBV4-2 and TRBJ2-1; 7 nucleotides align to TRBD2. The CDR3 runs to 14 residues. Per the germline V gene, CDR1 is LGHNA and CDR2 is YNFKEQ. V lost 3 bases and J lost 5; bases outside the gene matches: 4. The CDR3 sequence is CASSQRGLDNEQFF. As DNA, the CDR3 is TGTGCCAGCAGCCAGAGAGGACTAGACAATGAGCAGTTCTTC.

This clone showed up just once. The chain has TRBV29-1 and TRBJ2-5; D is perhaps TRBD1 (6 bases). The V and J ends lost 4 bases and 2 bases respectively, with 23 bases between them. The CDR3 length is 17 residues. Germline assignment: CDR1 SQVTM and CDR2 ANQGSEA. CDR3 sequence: CSVVIGQIRKKQETQYF. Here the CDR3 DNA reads TGCAGCGTTGTCATCGGACAGATAAGAAAAAAGCAAGAGACCCAGTACTTC. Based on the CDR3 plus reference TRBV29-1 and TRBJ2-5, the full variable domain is SAVISQKPSRDICQRGTSLTIQCQVDSQVTMMFWYRQQPGQSLTLIATANQGSEATYESGFVIDKFPISRPNLTFSTLTVSNMSPEDSSIYLCSVVIGQIRKKQETQYFGPGTRLLVL.

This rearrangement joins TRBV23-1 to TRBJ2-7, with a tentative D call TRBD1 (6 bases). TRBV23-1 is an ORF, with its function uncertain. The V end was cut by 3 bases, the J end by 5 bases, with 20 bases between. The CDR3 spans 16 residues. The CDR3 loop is CASSHPPRGEDHEQYF. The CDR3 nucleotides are TGCGCCAGCAGTCATCCTCCCAGGGGAGAAGACCACGAGCAGTACTTC.

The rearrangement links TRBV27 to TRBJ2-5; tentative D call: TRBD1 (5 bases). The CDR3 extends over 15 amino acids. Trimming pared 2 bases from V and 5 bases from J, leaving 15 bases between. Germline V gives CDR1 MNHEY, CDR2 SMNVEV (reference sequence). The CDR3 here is CASSLRGHLGETQYF. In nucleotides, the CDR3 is TGTGCCAGCAGTTTAAGGGGTCACTTGGGGGAGACCCAGTACTTC.

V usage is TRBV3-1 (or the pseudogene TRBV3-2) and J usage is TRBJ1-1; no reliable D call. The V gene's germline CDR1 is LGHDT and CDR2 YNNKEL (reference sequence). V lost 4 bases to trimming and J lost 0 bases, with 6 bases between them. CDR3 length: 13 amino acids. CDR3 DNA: TGTGCCAGCAGCCCCCAATTGAACACTGAAGCTTTCTTT. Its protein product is CASSPQLNTEAFF.

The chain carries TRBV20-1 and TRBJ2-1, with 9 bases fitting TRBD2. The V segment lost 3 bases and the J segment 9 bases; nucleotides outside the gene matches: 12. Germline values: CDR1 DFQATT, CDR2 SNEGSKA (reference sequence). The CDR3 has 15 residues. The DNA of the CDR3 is TGCAGTGCTAGTCCGATTAGCGGGAGATCGTTTGAGCAGTTCTTC. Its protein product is CSASPISGRSFEQFF.

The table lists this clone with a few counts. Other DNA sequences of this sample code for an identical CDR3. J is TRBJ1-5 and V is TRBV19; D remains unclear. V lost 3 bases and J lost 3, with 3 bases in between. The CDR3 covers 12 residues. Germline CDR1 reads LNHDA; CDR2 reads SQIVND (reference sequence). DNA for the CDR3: TGTGCCAGTAGTATTCTCAATCAGCCCCAGCATTTT. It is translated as CASSILNQPQHF. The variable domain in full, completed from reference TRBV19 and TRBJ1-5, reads DGGITQSPKYLFRKEGQNVTLSCEQNLNHDAMYWYRQDPGQGLRLIYYSQIVNDFQKGDIAEGYSVSREKKESFPLTVTSAQKNPTAFYLCASSILNQPQHFGDGTRLSIL.

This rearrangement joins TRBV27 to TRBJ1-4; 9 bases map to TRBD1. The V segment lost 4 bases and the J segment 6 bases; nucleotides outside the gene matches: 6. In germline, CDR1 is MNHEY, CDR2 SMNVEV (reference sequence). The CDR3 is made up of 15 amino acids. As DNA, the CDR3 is TGTGCCAGCAGTTCAACCGGGACAGGGTATGAAAAACTGTTTTTT. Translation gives CASSSTGTGYEKLFF.

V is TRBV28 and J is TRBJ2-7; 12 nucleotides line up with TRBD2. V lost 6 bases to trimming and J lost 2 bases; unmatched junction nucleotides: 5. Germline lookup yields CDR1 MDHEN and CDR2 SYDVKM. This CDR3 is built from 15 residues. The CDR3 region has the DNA TGTGCCAGCAGCCAAAGACTAGCGGGGGCCTACGAGCAGTACTTC. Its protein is CASSQRLAGAYEQYF.

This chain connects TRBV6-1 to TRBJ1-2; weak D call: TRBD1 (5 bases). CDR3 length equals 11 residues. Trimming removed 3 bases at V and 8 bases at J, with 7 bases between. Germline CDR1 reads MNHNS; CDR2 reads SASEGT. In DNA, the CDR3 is TGTGCCAGCAGTGACAGGGCAGGCTACACCTTC. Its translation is CASSDRAGYTF.

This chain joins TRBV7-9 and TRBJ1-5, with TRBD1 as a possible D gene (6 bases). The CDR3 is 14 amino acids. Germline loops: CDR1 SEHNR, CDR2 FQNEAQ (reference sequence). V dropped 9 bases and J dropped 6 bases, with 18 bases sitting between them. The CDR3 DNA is TGTGCCAGTCAAGAACAGGGTAGGGGTCAGCCCCAGCATTTT. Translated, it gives CASQEQGRGQPQHF.

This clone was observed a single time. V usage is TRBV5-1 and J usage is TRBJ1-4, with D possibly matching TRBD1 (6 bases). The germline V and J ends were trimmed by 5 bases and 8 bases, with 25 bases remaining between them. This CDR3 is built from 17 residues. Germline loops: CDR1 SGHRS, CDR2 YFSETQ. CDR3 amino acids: CASRLGQGNLQGEKLFF. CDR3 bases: TGCGCCAGCAGACTCGGGCAGGGCAACTTACAGGGAGAAAAACTGTTTTTT.

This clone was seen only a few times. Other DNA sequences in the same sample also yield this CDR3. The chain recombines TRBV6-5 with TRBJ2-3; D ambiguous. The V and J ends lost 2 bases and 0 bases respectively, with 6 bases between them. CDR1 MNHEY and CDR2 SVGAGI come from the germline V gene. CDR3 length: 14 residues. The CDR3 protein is CASSYGSSTDTQYF. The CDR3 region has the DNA TGTGCCAGCAGTTACGGCAGTAGCACAGATACGCAGTATTTT.

The CDR3 DNA reads as TGTGCCAGCTCTCAGAATAGCGGGACCTACAATGAGCAGTTCTTC. Its translation is CASSQNSGTYNEQFF. This chain links TRBV18 with TRBJ2-1, with 8 bases fitting TRBD2. CDR3 length equals 15 residues. The germline CDR1 and CDR2 sequences are KGHSH and LQKENI. The trim removed 6 bases at V and 2 bases at J, leaving 6 bases unmatched.

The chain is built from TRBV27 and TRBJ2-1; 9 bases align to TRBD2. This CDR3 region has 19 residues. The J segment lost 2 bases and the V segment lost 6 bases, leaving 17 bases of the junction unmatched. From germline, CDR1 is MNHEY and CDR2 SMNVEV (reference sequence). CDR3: CASSPMRLAAWWTYNEQFF. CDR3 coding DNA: TGTGCCAGCAGCCCAATGCGACTAGCGGCGTGGTGGACCTACAATGAGCAGTTCTTC.